A selection of T cell receptor beta chains follows, all from one sample in a study of tumour-infiltrating T cells in Burkitt lymphoma. Assay: immunoSEQ multiplex PCR; the TCRdb copy retains only in-frame clones and omits some. The sample records roughly 8,500 clones, around 70% being singletons. Material: tumor tissue. The receptors originated from a human donor with diffuse large B-cell lymphoma. CDR3s include the opening cysteine and the closing phenylalanine or tryptophan. Each record gives: V gene, CDR3 protein.

v_call: TRBV27
cdr3_aa: CASSLRVTEAFF

v_call: TRBV2
cdr3_aa: CASMGPIQGTEAFF

v_call: TRBV5-1
cdr3_aa: CASSLNSQGVLEAFF

v_call: TRBV29-1
cdr3_aa: CSVGDLAKNIQYF

v_call: TRBV19
cdr3_aa: CASSIPLSPLHF

v_call: TRBV6-5
cdr3_aa: CASSYEGGLGEKLFF

v_call: TRBV13
cdr3_aa: CASSVAPGLEYNEQFF

v_call: TRBV7-2
cdr3_aa: CASSLEIGWGSPLHF

v_call: TRBV5-1
cdr3_aa: CASSTSTSGGVGEQFF

v_call: TRBV2
cdr3_aa: CASSGPSDNQPQHF

v_call: TRBV5-1
cdr3_aa: CASSFTGTGGPSSYEQYF

v_call: TRBV29-1
cdr3_aa: CSVDGRIDNSPLHF

v_call: TRBV7-9
cdr3_aa: CASSLQGIYGYTF

v_call: TRBV5-1
cdr3_aa: CASSLWGAGTDTQYF

v_call: TRBV19
cdr3_aa: CASRTHLNTEAFF

v_call: TRBV11-2
cdr3_aa: CASSYTHGAGELFF

v_call: TRBV10-3
cdr3_aa: CAINPGRWGYTF

v_call: TRBV19
cdr3_aa: CASSAFRTSGETQYF

v_call: TRBV9
cdr3_aa: CASSALPGAGTGELFF

v_call: TRBV29-1
cdr3_aa: CSGTDRGTEAFF

v_call: TRBV4-1
cdr3_aa: CASSQGLLTLYGYTF

v_call: TRBV5-8
cdr3_aa: CASSLISPLHF

v_call: TRBV6-1
cdr3_aa: CASSEATGQGATNSPLHF

v_call: TRBV9
cdr3_aa: CASSVRASSYNEQFF

v_call: TRBV6-5
cdr3_aa: CASSPRTSGANVLTF